This T cell receptor (beta chain) was recovered during a study of Ad26.COV2.S vaccination and SARS-CoV-2 variants. Looked up from germline, CDR1 is SEHNR and CDR2 is FQNEAQ (reference sequence). V lost 6 bases to trimming and J lost 14 bases, with 25 bases between them. This CDR3 has 14 amino acids. Stated treatment: roughly 19 received Ad26.COV2.S at low or high dose, single or two shots; roughly five received placebo; per-sample allocation not given. Sample collection was performed on day 63 after the first vaccine or placebo injection. The protocol was immunoSEQ multiplex PCR, while the TCRdb copy is restricted to in-frame clones and leaves out a portion. The sample consists of a few hundred thousand clones, 83% of them appearing once.

This sequence was found in a person between 18 and 65 years old who received the Ad26.COV2.S COVID-19 vaccine or a placebo. The V and J genes are TRBV7-9 and TRBJ1-2, with D perhaps TRBD1 (6 bases). The sample was peripheral blood, taken in a trial of Ad26.COV2.S vaccine versus placebo. The CDR3 DNA is TGTGCCAGCAGACCCCCCGGGACAAGGGGCCGGGAGACCTTC. Its translation: CASRPPGTRGRETF.